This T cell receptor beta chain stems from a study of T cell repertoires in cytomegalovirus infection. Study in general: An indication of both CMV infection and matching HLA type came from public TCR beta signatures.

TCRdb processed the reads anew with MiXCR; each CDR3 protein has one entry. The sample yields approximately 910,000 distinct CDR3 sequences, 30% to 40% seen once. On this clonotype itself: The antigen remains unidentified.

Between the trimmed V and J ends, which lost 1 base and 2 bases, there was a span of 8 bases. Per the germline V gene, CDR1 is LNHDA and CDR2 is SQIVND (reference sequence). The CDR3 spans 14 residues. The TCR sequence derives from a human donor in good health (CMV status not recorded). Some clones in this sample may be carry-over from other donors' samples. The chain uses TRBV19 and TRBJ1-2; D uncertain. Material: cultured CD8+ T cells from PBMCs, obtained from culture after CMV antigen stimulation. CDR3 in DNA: TGTGCCAGTAGTATAGCTCCCCTCAACTATGGCTACACCTTC. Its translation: CASSIAPLNYGYTF.